This T cell receptor (beta chain) was captured in a study of T-cell reconstitution after alpha-beta-depleted transplantation in children. Germline V gives CDR1 SEHNR, CDR2 FQNEAQ (reference sequence). The CDR3 is 12 residues long. The V gene lost 5 bases and the J gene lost 3 bases, with 7 bases spanning the gap. Researchers prepared the TCRbeta library using unique molecular identifiers, the study reports. TCRdb fed the PCR reads into MiXCR, producing one record per CDR3 protein. The table lists just under 550,000 distinct CDR3 sequences, around 17% of them singletons. This clonotype has only a few counts.

The chain combines TRBV7-9 with TRBJ1-2; D ambiguous. The TCR was taken from a human donor who donated a stem cell graft to a child with acute lymphoblastic leukemia. The sample here was PBMCs from the stem cell graft donor, taken from the stem cell graft. The CDR3 loop is CASSPGYYGYTF. CDR3 DNA sequence: TGTGCCAGCAGCCCCGGATACTATGGCTACACCTTC.